The present T cell receptor (beta chain) was sequenced within a study of blood T cell repertoires in COVID-19. The overall study: Samples of COVID-19 (acute and convalescent) were obtained from the United States, Italy and Spain.

This clone is a singleton in its sample. As processed by the authors: Reference gene primer amplification gave estimated nucleated cell counts. The table came from immunoSEQ multiplex PCR; TCRdb's copy has only in-frame clones and leaves some out. That table is the source of V, J and clone size, and D and trimming were worked out from the DNA. The sample lists hundreds of thousands of clones, 82% occurring once. Germline assignment: CDR1 SGHTS and CDR2 YDEGEE. Trimming shortened V by 4 bases and J by 16 bases, and 17 bases separated the two germline ends. CDR3 length: 12 amino acids. Participants' reported clinical history set cohort assignment.

The receptor comes from a woman aged 55-69 years who had recovered from COVID-19. The chain joins TRBV5-8 to TRBJ2-2; TRBD2 is a possible D gene (6 bases). The sequenced sample was PBMCs or T cells enriched from blood (not recorded which). The CDR3 sequence is CASSPRTAGPFF. CDR3 DNA: TGTGCCAGCAGCCCCCGAACAGCGGGCCCGTTTTTT.